The T cell receptor (beta chain) under discussion was sequenced for a study of human T cells and chemical hapten exposure. Overall study results and limits: Donors in the study had alopecia, meaning their immune response may differ from healthy people's.

Described time point: pre-sensitization, week 0. Treatment reported: therapeutic diphenylcyclopropenone sensitization with weekly scalp DPC. This CDR3 spans 17 amino acids. V lost 4 bases and J 6 bases, leaving 21 bases between the germline ends. CDR1 is MDHEN and CDR2 is SYDVKM in the germline V gene. TCRdb reprocessed the RACE reads via MiXCR and lists one record per CDR3 protein. Of under 300,000 distinct CDR3 sequences in the sample, about 8.1% were seen once. This clonotype was recorded many times. The antigen is undetermined. Sequenced material: whole blood, taken in connection with sensitization to the hapten diphenylcyclopropenone (DPC). This chain uses TRBV28 with TRBJ1-4; D is ambiguous. This receptor was taken from a woman aged 40-49 years with alopecia areata. Some clones in this sample may be carry-over from other donors' samples. CDR3 residues: CASSSPLVGEGDEKLFF. The CDR3, as DNA: TGTGCCAGCAGTTCTCCCTTGGTCGGGGAAGGAGATGAAAAACTGTTTTTT. The entire variable domain, with the rest obtained from reference TRBV28 and TRBJ1-4, is as follows: DVKVTQSSRYLVKRTGEKVFLECVQDMDHENMFWYRQDPGLGLRLIYFSYDVKMKEKGDIPEGYSVSREKKERFSLILESASTNQTSMYLCASSSPLVGEGDEKLFFGSGTQLSVL.